The 26 T cell receptor beta chains reported below all come from one sample, sequenced in a study of vaccination and CD4 T cells after COVID-19. The Oncomine TCR Beta short-read assay sequenced DNA from cultured CD4+ T cells. TCRdb fed the PCR reads into MiXCR, producing one record per CDR3 protein. The data show some 20,000 distinct CDR3 sequences, around two fifths seen once. Regarding treatment: roughly ten-day PBMC culture with coronavirus spike peptide pools or control peptides (ViraFEST assay). The antigens for these receptors are not known. The material was CD4+ T cells from blood, cultured in vitro, obtained before SARS-CoV-2 vaccination. These receptors were collected from a human donor who received a COVID-19 vaccine.

The chain has TRBV5-6 and TRBJ1-2; D is uncertain. CDR1 is SGHDT, CDR2 YYEEEE, per germline. Between the trimmed V and J ends, which lost 2 bases and 5 bases, there was a span of 10 bases. The CDR3 length is 13 residues. The CDR3 here is CASSLGMPYGYTF. In DNA, the CDR3 is TGTGCCAGCAGCTTAGGGATGCCTTATGGCTACACCTTC.

This clonotype was counted a single time. The chain employs TRBV19 and TRBJ1-2; TRBD1 might be the D (5 bases). Trimming shortened V by 3 bases and J by 4 bases, and 12 bases separated the two germline ends. The CDR3 has 14 residues. Germline loops: CDR1 LNHDA, CDR2 SQIVND (reference sequence). The CDR3 sequence is CASSMRGTSYGYTF. The CDR3 DNA follows: TGTGCCAGTAGTATGAGGGGAACTTCCTATGGCTACACCTTC.

The chain uses TRBV24-1 and TRBJ1-1; 9 nucleotides line up with TRBD1. Trimming at V came to 3 bases and at J to 4 bases, leaving 5 bases not matched to a gene. CDR1 is KGHDR and CDR2 is SFDVKD in the germline V gene. The CDR3 is 15 residues long. The DNA for the CDR3 is TGTGCCACCAGTGATGGGACAGGGAAGAGCACTGAAGCTTTCTTT. This translates into CATSDGTGKSTEAFF.

This clonotype was detected a few times. The chain uses TRBV20-1 and TRBJ1-6, with D unclear. Trimming took off 3 bases at V and 7 bases at J, with 10 bases between the two ends. CDR1 DFQATT and CDR2 SNEGSKA come from the germline V gene (reference sequence). The CDR3 loop spans 13 amino acids. The CDR3 is CSASSVPNSPLHF. In nucleotides, the CDR3 is TGCAGTGCTAGTTCGGTCCCCAATTCACCCCTCCACTTT.

The rearrangement joins TRBV6-5 to TRBJ1-2; D gene unclear. V was trimmed by 1 base and J by 3 bases, leaving 12 bases between them. The V gene's germline CDR1 is MNHEY and CDR2 SVGAGI. The CDR3 length is 15 residues. The CDR3 region has the DNA TGTGCCAGCAGTTACTTGGCCGCCGGCGACTATGGCTACACCTTC. As protein: CASSYLAAGDYGYTF.

This chain links TRBV24-1 with TRBJ2-7; TRBD1 matches 10 bases. CDR3 length: 15 residues. CDR1 is KGHDR and CDR2 is SFDVKD in the germline V gene. V lost 3 bases to trimming and J lost 2 bases; unmatched junction nucleotides: 3. The CDR3 DNA reads TGTGCCACCAGTGATGGGGGACAGGGGCCCTACGAGCAGTACTTC. Encoded protein: CATSDGGQGPYEQYF.

The CDR3, as DNA: TGCGCCAGCAGCCAAGTCTGGGACAGACGACCCGGAGAAAAACTGTTTTTT. Encoded protein: CASSQVWDRRPGEKLFF. V gene TRBV4-1 combines with J gene TRBJ1-4, with 7 bases matching TRBD1. Unmatched junction bases numbered 13, after V lost 1 base and J lost 8 bases. The CDR3 contains 17 residues. The germline V gene has CDR1 MGHRA and CDR2 YSYEKL.

The chain couples TRBV7-8 to TRBJ2-4; D tentatively reads TRBD1 or TRBD2 (5 bases each). Germline assignment: CDR1 SGHVS and CDR2 FQNEAQ. V was cut by 4 bases and J by 9 bases, with 13 bases left in between. This CDR3 is built from 13 residues. The CDR3 loop reads CASSSEGHGIQYF. The CDR3 DNA reads as TGTGCCAGCAGCTCCGAGGGGCACGGCATTCAGTACTTC.

This chain links TRBV10-3 with TRBJ1-1, with D perhaps matching TRBD1 (5 bases). V lost 10 bases and J 0 bases, leaving 15 bases between the germline ends. Germline V gives CDR1 ENHRY, CDR2 SYGVKD. The CDR3 extends over 14 amino acids. In nucleotides, the CDR3 is TGTGCCACCCAAGAGCAGACAGTGAACACTGAAGCTTTCTTT. Translation gives CATQEQTVNTEAFF.

The chain carries TRBV15 and TRBJ2-2; D remains ambiguous. Per germline, CDR1 LNHNV and CDR2 YYDKDF (reference sequence). Deletions cut 0 bases from V and 7 bases from J, with 6 bases between. The CDR3 loop spans 13 amino acids. For the CDR3, the DNA is TGTGCCACCAGCAGAGATCCGCGCGGGGAGCTGTTTTTT. Amino acids: CATSRDPRGELFF.

This rearrangement joins TRBV12-3 or TRBV12-4 to TRBJ2-5; D unclear. Trimming stripped 3 bases from V and 1 base from J, with 12 bases between. The CDR3 runs 15 residues. The CDR3 bases are TGTGCCAGCAGTTTGGGTGCTAGTCCCCAAGAGACCCAGTACTTC. Translating gives CASSLGASPQETQYF.

This clonotype was seen more than once but under ten times. V gene TRBV7-8 combines with J gene TRBJ1-3; D remains unclear. This CDR3 is built from 17 residues. V was trimmed by 1 base and J by 0 bases, leaving 13 bases between them. Germline CDR1 reads SGHVS; CDR2 reads FQNEAQ. CDR3 sequence: CASSLVQASHSGNTIYF. The DNA for the CDR3 is TGTGCCAGCAGCTTAGTTCAGGCCTCACACTCTGGAAACACCATATATTTT.

A few counts support this clonotype. The rearrangement uses TRBV19 and TRBJ2-2; 8 bases match TRBD2. CDR3 size: 15 residues. V shed 3 bases and J 4 bases; nucleotides not matched to a gene: 4. Per the germline V gene, CDR1 is LNHDA and CDR2 is SQIVND (reference sequence). CDR3 nucleotide sequence: TGTGCCAGTAGTATTCAGCGGGGGTTCACCGGGGAGCTGTTTTTT. Protein: CASSIQRGFTGELFF.

This clonotype occurred a few times. This chain joins TRBV6-1 and TRBJ2-1, with D unclear. The germline V gene encodes CDR1 MNHNS and CDR2 SASEGT. The CDR3 loop spans 12 amino acids. Trimming stripped 8 bases from V and 7 bases from J, with 12 bases between. CDR3 bases: TGTGCCAGCGTGGGCAGGAGAAATGAGCAGTTCTTC. It yields the protein CASVGRRNEQFF.

The V and J genes are TRBV30 and TRBJ2-3; a weak D match, TRBD1 (6 bases). V lost 2 bases and J 2 bases, leaving 11 bases between the germline ends. The CDR3 has 14 residues. The germline V gene has CDR1 GTSNPN and CDR2 SVGIG (reference sequence). The CDR3 DNA is TGTGCCTGGAGTCCGGGACACAACACAGATACGCAGTATTTT. Its protein product is CAWSPGHNTDTQYF.

The chain couples TRBV29-1 to TRBJ2-1; D gene uncertain. Trimming left V 6 bases short and J 1 base short, with 13 bases between. CDR1 is SQVTM, CDR2 ANQGSEA, per germline. This CDR3 region has 14 residues. For the CDR3, the DNA is TGCAGCGTCGAACCTAGGGCTTCCTACAATGAGCAGTTCTTC. It codes for CSVEPRASYNEQFF.

This clonotype was counted a few times. V and J are TRBV6-5 and TRBJ1-3; the D is unclear. V gave up 2 bases and J gave up 0 bases, with 8 bases separating them. Germline V gene data show CDR1 as MNHEY and CDR2 as SVGAGI. CDR3 size: 15 residues. The CDR3 reads CASSYRQLSGNTIYF. As DNA, the CDR3 is TGTGCCAGCAGTTACCGCCAGCTCTCTGGAAACACCATATATTTT.

This clonotype appeared a few times. The chain recombines TRBV6-1 with TRBJ1-2; perhaps TRBD1 as D (5 bases). V lost 9 bases, J lost 2 bases, and 25 bases lay in between. The CDR3 has 17 amino acids. CDR1 is MNHNS, CDR2 SASEGT, per germline. The CDR3 is CARTRTRPGHPNYGYTF. The CDR3 coding sequence is TGTGCCAGGACTCGGACCCGTCCAGGGCATCCGAACTATGGCTACACCTTC.

This chain joins TRBV7-9 and TRBJ2-1; possible D gene TRBD1, 6 bases. Per germline, CDR1 SEHNR and CDR2 FQNEAQ (reference sequence). The CDR3 runs 16 residues. Trimming took off 1 base at V and 7 bases at J, with 17 bases between the two ends. The CDR3 DNA reads TGTGCCAGCAGCTTAGGTGCAGGGGCAACCTTGAATGAGCAGTTCTTC. Translated: CASSLGAGATLNEQFF.

Written as DNA, the CDR3 is TGCAGTGCTAGAGATCACATGTCTAACTATGGCTACACCTTC. Its translation: CSARDHMSNYGYTF. The J gene is TRBJ1-2, the V gene TRBV20-1; D unclear. V lost 0 bases to trimming and J lost 0 bases, with 8 bases between them. The CDR3 is 14 amino acids. The germline V gene encodes CDR1 DFQATT and CDR2 SNEGSKA (reference sequence).

The rearrangement links TRBV20-1 to TRBJ1-5, with D perhaps matching TRBD1 (5 bases). V was clipped by 6 bases and J by 2 bases, with 14 bases between them. Germline lookup yields CDR1 DFQATT and CDR2 SNEGSKA (reference sequence). The CDR3 length is 14 residues. The CDR3 coding sequence is TGCAGTGCCAAGATGTGGGGGGGCAATCAGCCCCAGCATTTT. Its protein is CSAKMWGGNQPQHF.

The rearrangement links TRBV30 to TRBJ2-5; D remains ambiguous. V lost 3 bases, J lost 1 base, and 3 bases lay in between. Germline V CDR1 and CDR2: GTSNPN, SVGIG (reference sequence). The CDR3 length is 11 residues. In nucleotides, the CDR3 is TGTGCCTGGAGGGCCCAAGAGACCCAGTACTTC. Protein product: CAWRAQETQYF. Full variable domain (missing parts from reference TRBV30 and TRBJ2-5): SQTIHQWPATLVQPVGSPLSLECTVEGTSNPNLYWYRQAAGRGLQLLFYSVGIGQISSEVPQNLSASRPQDRQFILSSKKLLLSDSGFYLCAWRAQETQYFGPGTRLLVL.

The CDR3, as DNA: TGTGCCAGCAGTTTATTTGGACAGGGTGTAAGGAATGAGCAGTTCTTC. It is translated as CASSLFGQGVRNEQFF. The rearrangement joins TRBV12-3 or TRBV12-4 to TRBJ2-1; 8 nucleotides match TRBD1. This CDR3 is built from 16 residues. The junction had 10 bases not matched to a gene; V was cut back by 2 bases and J by 7 bases.

In this sample, this clonotype turned up a few times. The gene calls are TRBV5-4 and TRBJ2-5, with D perhaps TRBD1 or TRBD2 (6 bases each). V was cut by 2 bases and J by 2 bases, with 13 bases left in between. The CDR3 is made up of 15 amino acids. Per the germline V gene, CDR1 is SGHNT and CDR2 is YYREEE (reference sequence). This CDR3 reads CASSLGGGKQETQYF. CDR3 in DNA: TGTGCCAGCAGCTTAGGAGGGGGGAAACAAGAGACCCAGTACTTC.

This clonotype was picked up a small number of times. The J gene is TRBJ2-1, the V gene TRBV7-8; D not certain. V was cut by 2 bases and J by 7 bases, with 6 bases left in between. Germline CDR1 SGHVS, CDR2 FQNEAQ. The CDR3 is made up of 12 amino acids. CDR3 sequence reads: CASSLFRNEQFF. CDR3 coding DNA: TGTGCCAGCAGCTTATTCAGGAATGAGCAGTTCTTC.

The chain recombines TRBV18 with TRBJ1-1, with TRBD1 as a possible D gene (5 bases). This CDR3 is 16 amino acids long. Per germline, CDR1 KGHSH and CDR2 LQKENI. Trimming shortened V by 2 bases and J by 5 bases, and 18 bases separated the two germline ends. The CDR3 DNA is TGTGCCAGCTCACCATCACAGGAGGATATGGGAACTGAAGCTTTCTTT. Its translation is CASSPSQEDMGTEAFF.